This TCR beta chain derives from a study of monozygotic twins with inflammatory bowel disease. TCRdb re-called the 5' RACE reads and gives one entry per CDR3 protein, without DNA. Its clone listing holds 330,000 or so distinct CDR3 sequences. The germline CDR1 and CDR2 sequences are SNHLY and FYNNEI. CDR3 size: 14 residues. Sequencing was carried out using blood. The chain uses TRBV2 and TRBJ1-2; TCRdb's D call, TRBD1, is unchecked because there is no DNA. This TCR derives from a human donor with ulcerative colitis or Crohn's disease, or a healthy co-twin of an affected twin (not recorded which). The CDR3 sequence is CASSELGRGDGYTF.